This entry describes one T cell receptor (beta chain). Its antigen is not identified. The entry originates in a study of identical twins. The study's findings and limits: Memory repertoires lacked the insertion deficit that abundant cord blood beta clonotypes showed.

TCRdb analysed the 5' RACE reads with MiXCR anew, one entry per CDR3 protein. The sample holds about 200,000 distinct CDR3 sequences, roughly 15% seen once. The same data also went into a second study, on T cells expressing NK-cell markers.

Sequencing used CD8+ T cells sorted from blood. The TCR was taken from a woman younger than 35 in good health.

The CDR3 DNA reads TGCAGTGCTAGAGACCGGACTAGCGGGAGGAACGAGCAGTACTTC. It translates to CSARDRTSGRNEQYF. V is TRBV20-1 and J is TRBJ2-7, with 14 bases matching TRBD2. Germline trimming cut 0 bases from V and 5 bases from J; bases unmatched to any gene: 3. Germline CDR1 and CDR2: DFQATT and SNEGSKA (reference sequence). The CDR3 contains 15 residues.